This T cell receptor beta chain comes out of a study of regulatory T cells in long-lasting Graves disease. Regarding the study as a whole: Relative to newly diagnosed Graves' patients, persistent ones had lower TCR diversity. Favored usage of TRBV28, TRBJ1-2 and TRBJ2-5 was recorded in persistent disease.

Arm-PCR of CDR3 regions with iRepertoire HTBI primers generated TCR beta libraries. MiXCR, run by TCRdb on the multiplex PCR reads, gives a single entry per CDR3 protein. The sample has fewer than 400,000 distinct CDR3 sequences; under 25% are singletons. The CDR3 contains 15 residues. V was clipped by 6 bases and J by 2 bases; unmatched bases: 5. The germline CDR1 and CDR2 sequences are MNHEY and SMNVEV (reference sequence). As to this clonotype: Its specificity is unknown.

Time point reported: persistent/refractory GD, antithyroid drugs over 5 years with positive TRAb. Following extraction of RNA from PBMCs, that RNA was used to make the TCR library. An endocrinology department in Xi'an, China, recruited the patients. The source was peripheral blood mononuclear cells (PBMCs), collected when the disease was refractory, from a patient treated with antithyroid drugs. This chain connects TRBV27 to TRBJ2-3, with 10 nucleotides matching TRBD2. The clonotype comes from a female donor with Graves disease. The CDR3 spells CASSLSGRITDTQYF. CDR3 sequence (DNA): TGTGCCAGCAGCCTTAGCGGGAGGATCACAGATACGCAGTATTTT.